Shown below are 2 T cell receptor beta chains from a single sample sequenced in a study of T cells in women clearing cervical HPV infection. Profiled with immunoSEQ multiplex PCR; TCRdb holds only in-frame clones, not every one. The ten most abundant clones cover 1.6% of a sample with tens of thousands of clones. Sequences were obtained from blood buffy coat. Source of these receptors: a woman between 18 and 69 years old with a cervical HPV16 infection that either progressed to CIN3+ or cleared (not recorded which).

Concerning this clone itself: The read comes to an end 3 residues before the CDR3 does, leaving the germline J gene to fill in the end. The chain has TRBV7-3 and TRBJ2-2; 8 nucleotides match TRBD2. After removal of 5 bases from V and 1 base from J, the junction contained 3 bases not matched to a gene. This CDR3 has 15 amino acids. Germline V gives CDR1 SGHTA, CDR2 FQGTGA. The part of the CDR3 DNA that was read is TGTGCCAGCAGCCGCCGGGGGGGGAACACCGGGGAG. This codes for CASSRRGGNTGE. The full CDR3 reads CASSRRGGNTGELFF. Drawing the rest from reference TRBV7-3 and TRBJ2-2, the complete variable domain is GAGVSQTPSNKVTEKGKYVELRCDPISGHTALYWYRQSLGQGPEFLIYFQGTGAADDSGLPNDRFFAVRPEGSVSTLKIQRTERGDSAVYLCASSRRGGNTGELFFGEGSRLTVL.

About this clone: The read gets to within 3 residues of the CDR3 end, and the germline J gene fills in the rest. This chain joins TRBV2 and TRBJ1-5; no clear D. The V end was cut by 2 bases, the J end by 6 bases, with 5 bases between. The germline CDR1 and CDR2 sequences are SNHLY and FYNNEI. The CDR3 contains 12 residues. Partial CDR3 DNA: TGTGCCAGCAGTGAATCCTTTCAGCCC. As protein: CASSESFQP. The whole CDR3 sequence reads CASSESFQPQHF.